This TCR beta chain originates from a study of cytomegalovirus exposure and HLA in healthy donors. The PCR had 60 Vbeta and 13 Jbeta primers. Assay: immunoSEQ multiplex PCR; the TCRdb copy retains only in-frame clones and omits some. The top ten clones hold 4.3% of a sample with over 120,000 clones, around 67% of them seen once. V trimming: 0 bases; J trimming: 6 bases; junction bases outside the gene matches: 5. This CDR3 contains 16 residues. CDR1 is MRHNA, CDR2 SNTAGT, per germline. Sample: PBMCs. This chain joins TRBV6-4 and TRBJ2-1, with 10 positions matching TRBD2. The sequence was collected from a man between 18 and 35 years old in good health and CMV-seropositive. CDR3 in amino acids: CASSDSASGGGNEQFF. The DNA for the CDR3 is TGTGCCAGCAGTGACTCCGCTAGCGGGGGAGGCAATGAGCAGTTCTTC.